The 29 T cell receptor beta chains below come from one sample, sequenced in a study of PD-1 blockade in classical Hodgkin lymphoma. Using immunoSEQ multiplex PCR, the repertoire was profiled, and TCRdb retains in-frame clones only, with some absent. The sample lists tens of thousands of clones, approximately 85% occurring once. Every one of the patients relapsed after autologous stem cell transplantation (brentuximab vedotin exposure was variable). The sample was peripheral blood mononuclear cells (PBMCs), taken at baseline. All receptors come from a human donor with classical Hodgkin lymphoma.

The chain combines TRBV7-8 with TRBJ1-5, with 10 positions matching TRBD1. Unmatched junction bases numbered 4, after V lost 1 base and J lost 4 bases. The CDR3 spans 16 residues. Per the germline V gene, CDR1 is SGHVS and CDR2 is FQNEAQ. CDR3 coding DNA: TGTGCCAGCAGCTTAGAAGGACAGGGGGGGAATCAGCCCCAGCATTTT. Translating it yields CASSLEGQGGNQPQHF.

The DNA for the CDR3 is TGTGCCAGCAGTTACTCTTCGGATGAAAAACTGTTTTTT. Protein product: CASSYSSDEKLFF. The genes are TRBV6-5 and TRBJ1-4; D is ambiguous. CDR3 length: 13 amino acids. Per the germline V gene, CDR1 is MNHEY and CDR2 is SVGAGI. Trimming shortened V by 0 bases and J by 6 bases, and 5 bases separated the two germline ends.

This clone was seen only once. The chain carries TRBV18 and TRBJ1-4, with TRBD1 as a possible D gene (6 bases). There are 16 residues in the CDR3. Germline lookup yields CDR1 KGHSH and CDR2 LQKENI. V lost 2 bases and J lost 4, with 14 bases in between. The CDR3 DNA is TGTGCCAGCTCACCAGGGCTGGGGGGCCGTAATGAAAAACTGTTTTTT. Encoded protein: CASSPGLGGRNEKLFF.

The chain joins TRBV7-2 to TRBJ1-5, with D hard to call. The V and J ends lost 5 bases and 7 bases respectively, with 15 bases between them. The germline CDR1 and CDR2 sequences are SGHTA and FQGNSA. This CDR3 region has 14 residues. CDR3 in amino acids: CASSVTREAQPQHF. The CDR3 DNA sequence: TGTGCCAGCAGCGTAACTAGGGAGGCACAGCCCCAGCATTTT.

The chain combines TRBV18 with TRBJ2-3, with D hard to call. From germline, CDR1 is KGHSH and CDR2 LQKENI. V was pared by 6 bases and J by 5 bases, with 15 bases between. The CDR3 covers 14 residues. The CDR3 protein is CASSPRPSVDTQYF. The CDR3 nucleotides are TGTGCCAGCTCGCCGCGACCCTCAGTAGATACGCAGTATTTT.

The genes are TRBV7-9 and TRBJ2-1; 8 nucleotides match TRBD1. Looked up from germline, CDR1 is SEHNR and CDR2 is FQNEAQ (reference sequence). V was clipped by 5 bases and J by 0 bases; unmatched bases: 0. This CDR3 is 14 amino acids long. CDR3 sequence (DNA): TGTGCCAGCAGCACAGGGGGCTCCTACAATGAGCAGTTCTTC. Its protein is CASSTGGSYNEQFF.

This clone has just a few counts. This chain uses TRBV10-3 with TRBJ1-2; no definite D call. Trimming left V 6 bases short and J 2 bases short, with 10 bases between. The length of the CDR3 is 13 residues. Germline CDR1 and CDR2: ENHRY and SYGVKD. DNA of the CDR3: TGTGCCATCAGCCCACCCGGGAACTATGGCTACACCTTC. It yields the protein CAISPPGNYGYTF.

The V call is TRBV19, the J call TRBJ1-2, with a tentative D call TRBD1 (6 bases). CDR1 LNHDA and CDR2 SQIVND come from the germline V gene (reference sequence). The CDR3 is 12 residues long. V was shortened by 7 bases and J by 8 bases, with 14 bases between the two germline ends. This CDR3 reads CASTQTGGGYTF. The CDR3 coding sequence is TGTGCCAGTACCCAGACAGGTGGAGGCTACACCTTC. Full variable domain (missing parts from reference TRBV19 and TRBJ1-2): DGGITQSPKYLFRKEGQNVTLSCEQNLNHDAMYWYRQDPGQGLRLIYYSQIVNDFQKGDIAEGYSVSREKKESFPLTVTSAQKNPTAFYLCASTQTGGGYTFGSGTRLTVV.

CDR3 DNA: TGTGCCAGCGCACCCGGGGGAGTTAATTCACCCCTCCACTTT. This codes for CASAPGGVNSPLHF. This chain joins TRBV28 and TRBJ1-6; D is perhaps TRBD1 (5 bases). The CDR3 length is 14 residues. Germline V gene lookup returns CDR1 MDHEN and CDR2 SYDVKM. V lost 8 bases, J lost 6 bases, and 14 bases lay in between.

The genes are TRBV2 and TRBJ1-2, with D possibly matching TRBD1 (6 bases). Deletions cut 7 bases from V and 8 bases from J, with 17 bases between. The CDR3 is 13 amino acids. Germline V gene sequence: CDR1 SNHLY, CDR2 FYNNEI. The CDR3 nucleotides read TGTGCCAGCAATGGGGGCCTTTTAAGCGGCTACACCTTC. Encoded protein: CASNGGLLSGYTF.

This clone was seen a few times. Other DNA sequences in the same sample also yield this CDR3. The V call is TRBV28, the J call TRBJ1-1; D call uncertain. Germline V CDR1 and CDR2: MDHEN, SYDVKM. The CDR3 sequence is 12 residues long. The V end was cut by 5 bases, the J end by 3 bases, with 7 bases between. CDR3: CASSLGDTEAFF. CDR3 DNA sequence: TGTGCCAGCAGTCTTGGTGACACTGAAGCTTTCTTT.

This clone came up once. The chain recombines TRBV5-5 with TRBJ2-7; D is undetermined. CDR3 size: 12 residues. Trimming shortened V by 2 bases and J by 3 bases, and 6 bases separated the two germline ends. Germline CDR1 SGHKS, CDR2 YYEKEE (reference sequence). CDR3 loop: CASSFPNYEQYF. CDR3 nucleotide sequence: TGTGCCAGCAGCTTCCCCAACTACGAGCAGTACTTC. The entire variable domain, with the rest obtained from reference TRBV5-5 and TRBJ2-7, is as follows: DAGVTQSPTHLIKTRGQQVTLRCSPISGHKSVSWYQQVLGQGPQFIFQYYEKEERGRGNFPDRFSARQFPNYSSELNVNALLLGDSALYLCASSFPNYEQYFGPGTRLTVT.

This chain uses TRBV9 with TRBJ2-7; TRBD2 matches 7 bases. The junction had 4 bases not matched to a gene; V was cut back by 0 bases and J by 4 bases. CDR3 length: 14 amino acids. Per the germline V gene, CDR1 is SGDLS and CDR2 is YYNGEE. This chain's CDR3 is CASSVGAGEYEQYF. CDR3 nucleotides: TGTGCCAGCAGCGTAGGGGCGGGAGAGTACGAGCAGTACTTC.

The chain links TRBV6-5 to TRBJ1-1, with TRBD1 matching over 8 bases. The ends lost 6 bases at V and 6 bases at J; junction bases unmatched: 9. This CDR3 is 14 amino acids long. Germline V gene data show CDR1 as MNHEY and CDR2 as SVGAGI. CDR3 nucleotide sequence: TGTGCCAGCAGATTTGACAGGGGAAGGGCTGAAGCTTTCTTT. Its translation is CASRFDRGRAEAFF.

The chain uses TRBV5-1 and TRBJ2-3; D might be TRBD2 (5 bases). The V end was cut by 2 bases, the J end by 3 bases, with 7 bases between. CDR1 and CDR2 (germline): SGHRS, YFSETQ. This CDR3 is built from 13 residues. The CDR3 here is CASSFTRTDTQYF. The CDR3 region has the DNA TGCGCCAGCAGCTTCACTAGAACAGATACGCAGTATTTT.

V and J are TRBV6-5 and TRBJ1-6; D unresolved. The CDR3 spans 12 residues. V lost 6 bases to trimming and J lost 6 bases, with 6 bases between them. CDR1 is MNHEY, CDR2 SVGAGI, per germline. CDR3 in amino acids: CASRQFNSPLHF. In nucleotides, the CDR3 is TGTGCCAGCAGACAATTTAATTCACCCCTCCACTTT.

The CDR3 nucleotides are TGTGCCAGCAGCACTCAGCCCCACGACACTGAAGCTTTCTTT. Translating gives CASSTQPHDTEAFF. V gene TRBV11-2 combines with J gene TRBJ1-1; unclear D gene. There are 14 residues in the CDR3. CDR1 SGHAT and CDR2 FQNNGV come from the germline V gene. The ends were cut back, 5 bases at V and 3 bases at J, with 13 bases in the middle.

The gene calls are TRBV2 and TRBJ1-5; D gene ambiguous. Germline loops: CDR1 SNHLY, CDR2 FYNNEI. The CDR3 runs to 13 residues. Trimming stripped 3 bases from V and 11 bases from J, with 14 bases between. CDR3 coding DNA: TGTGCCAGCAGTGATTCAAGACGGGGAACCCAGCATTTT. Translated: CASSDSRRGTQHF.

This rearrangement joins TRBV19 to TRBJ1-6, with 9 bases matching TRBD1. After removal of 5 bases from V and 13 bases from J, the junction contained 15 bases not matched to a gene. The CDR3 is 16 residues long. Germline CDR1 LNHDA, CDR2 SQIVND (reference sequence). CDR3 nucleotides: TGTGCCAGTAGTTTAACCCCGACAGGGGGAATAGCCCCCCTCCACTTT. Residues: CASSLTPTGGIAPLHF.

The chain recombines TRBV4-2 with TRBJ2-7; weak D call: TRBD1 (5 bases). The germline V and J ends were trimmed by 2 bases and 4 bases, with 12 bases remaining between them. The CDR3 extends over 14 amino acids. Germline assignment: CDR1 LGHNA and CDR2 YNFKEQ. CDR3 amino acids: CASSQYQGGYEQYF. DNA for the CDR3: TGTGCCAGCAGCCAATACCAGGGTGGTTACGAGCAGTACTTC.

V gene TRBV6-6 combines with J gene TRBJ2-2; a weak D match, TRBD1 (5 bases). Germline CDR1 is MNHNY and CDR2 is SVGAGI (reference sequence). V lost 4 bases and J lost 2, with 11 bases in between. The CDR3 extends over 15 amino acids. The CDR3 sequence: CASSFDSFNTGELFF. The CDR3 region has the DNA TGTGCCAGCAGTTTCGACAGTTTTAACACCGGGGAGCTGTTTTTT.

The CDR3 coding sequence is TGTGCCAGCAGCTTAGGGGTAGTAAAAGAGACCCAGTACTTC. It encodes CASSLGVVKETQYF. The chain couples TRBV7-6 to TRBJ2-5, with D unclear. Germline V gene sequence: CDR1 SGHVS, CDR2 FNYEAQ. The CDR3 runs to 14 residues. The ends were cut back, 1 base at V and 3 bases at J, with 9 bases in the middle.

This clone appeared a single time. This chain connects TRBV11-2 to TRBJ2-7; 7 bases agree with TRBD1. This CDR3 contains 14 residues. CDR1 and CDR2 from the germline V gene are SGHAT and FQNNGV. Trimming at V came to 6 bases and at J to 1 base, leaving 6 bases not matched to a gene. The CDR3 nucleotides are TGTGCCAGCAGTAACACAGGGGAATCCTACGAGCAGTACTTC. This translates into CASSNTGESYEQYF. The full variable domain, in which reference TRBV11-2 and TRBJ2-7 provide the parts outside the CDR3, is EAGVAQSPRYKIIEKRQSVAFWCNPISGHATLYWYQQILGQGPKLLIQFQNNGVVDDSQLPKDRFSAERLKGVDSTLKIQPAKLEDSAVYLCASSNTGESYEQYFGPGTRLTVT.

The rearrangement uses TRBV5-1 and TRBJ2-5, with D perhaps TRBD2 (6 bases). The CDR3 consists of 15 residues. V shed 3 bases and J shed 4 bases, with 16 bases lying between them. CDR1 is SGHRS, CDR2 YFSETQ, per germline. DNA for the CDR3: TGCGCCAGCAGCTCTGGAGAAAGGGGAGGAGAGACCCAGTACTTC. This gives the protein CASSSGERGGETQYF.

Written as DNA, the CDR3 is TGCGCCGGCCGTCCAATATCGCACCTCCAAGTCAGGGAAGGAGAAAAACTGTTTTTT. This gives the protein CAGRPISHLQVREGEKLFF. The chain carries TRBV5-1 and TRBJ1-4; D is possibly TRBD1 (5 bases). Germline V gene sequence: CDR1 SGHRS, CDR2 YFSETQ. The CDR3 is 19 residues long. The V and J ends lost 10 bases and 8 bases respectively, with 36 bases between them.

This rearrangement joins TRBV2 to TRBJ2-5; D unresolved. Germline assignment: CDR1 SNHLY and CDR2 FYNNEI. V gave up 4 bases and J gave up 7 bases, with 7 bases separating them. The CDR3 contains 11 residues. CDR3 nucleotide sequence: TGTGCCAGCAGTGGGGGTTGGACCCAGTACTTC. Protein sequence: CASSGGWTQYF.

This sequence joins TRBV6-5 and TRBJ1-4; 10 bases line up with TRBD1. The CDR3 totals 15 residues. Germline V gene sequence: CDR1 MNHEY, CDR2 SVGAGI. Trimming took 5 bases from V and 4 from J; bases not matched to a gene: 4. Here the CDR3 DNA reads TGTGCCAGCAGTCGACGGACAGGGGGTAATGAAAAACTGTTTTTT. Amino acids: CASSRRTGGNEKLFF.

The rearrangement links TRBV5-3 to TRBJ2-1; D might be TRBD2 (6 bases). TRBV5-3 is annotated as an ORF whose role is uncertain. The CDR3 has 12 amino acids. V dropped 8 bases and J dropped 5 bases, with 11 bases sitting between them. The CDR3 is CASSGWDNEQFF. The DNA of the CDR3 is TGTGCCAGCAGCGGGTGGGACAATGAGCAGTTCTTC.

The V call is TRBV6-6, the J call TRBJ1-5; the D is unclear. This CDR3 is 13 amino acids long. In germline, CDR1 is MNHNY, CDR2 SVGAGI (reference sequence). V lost 2 bases, J lost 5 bases, and 7 bases lay in between. This CDR3 reads CASSYRRDQPQHF. CDR3 nucleotide sequence: TGTGCCAGCAGTTACCGGAGGGATCAGCCCCAGCATTTT.